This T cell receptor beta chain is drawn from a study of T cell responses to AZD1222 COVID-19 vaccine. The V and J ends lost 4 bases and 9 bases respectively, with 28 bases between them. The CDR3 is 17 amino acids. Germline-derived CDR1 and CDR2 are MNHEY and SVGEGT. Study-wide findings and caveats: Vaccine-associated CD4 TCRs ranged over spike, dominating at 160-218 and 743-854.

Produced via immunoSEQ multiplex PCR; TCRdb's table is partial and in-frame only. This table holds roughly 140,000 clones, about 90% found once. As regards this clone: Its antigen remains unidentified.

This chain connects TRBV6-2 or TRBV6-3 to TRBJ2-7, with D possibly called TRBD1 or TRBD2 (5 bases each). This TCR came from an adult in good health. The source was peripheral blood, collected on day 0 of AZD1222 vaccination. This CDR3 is CASSWDGLDNFYGVQYF. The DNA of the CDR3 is TGTGCCAGCAGTTGGGACGGGCTGGATAATTTCTACGGGGTGCAGTACTTC.